This entry lists 10 T cell receptor beta chains sequenced from one sample in a study of cytomegalovirus exposure and HLA in healthy donors. Repertoires were generated with immunoSEQ multiplex PCR, while TCRdb's copy carries only in-frame clones and drops some. The sample consists of approximately 270,000 clones, roughly nine tenths of them appearing once. Sequenced: PBMCs. Every receptor here comes from a young man in good health and CMV-seropositive.

This clone has at least ten counts. This chain connects TRBV6-1 to TRBJ2-1; possible D gene TRBD2, 6 bases. V shed 6 bases and J shed 0 bases, with 6 bases lying between them. The CDR3 spans 13 residues. Germline V gene sequence: CDR1 MNHNS, CDR2 SASEGT. The CDR3 DNA reads TGTGCCAGCAGCGGGAGCTCCTACAATGAGCAGTTCTTC. Protein product: CASSGSSYNEQFF.

The rearrangement uses TRBV28 and TRBJ1-2, with 7 positions matching TRBD1. CDR3 length equals 18 residues. The trim removed 2 bases at V and 4 bases at J, leaving 16 bases unmatched. Looked up from germline, CDR1 is MDHEN and CDR2 is SYDVKM. The CDR3 bases are TGTGCCAGCAGTTTACTTAGCCAAATCCCGGGACAGAGCTATGGCTACACCTTC. Protein product: CASSLLSQIPGQSYGYTF.

This clone was detected once. The chain couples TRBV30 to TRBJ1-4; a possible D gene is TRBD1 (6 bases). Between the trimmed V and J ends, which lost 2 bases and 3 bases, there was a span of 13 bases. Germline V gene data show CDR1 as GTSNPN and CDR2 as SVGIG (reference sequence). This CDR3 is 15 amino acids long. The CDR3 protein is CAWSIGGRANEKLFF. The CDR3 region has the DNA TGTGCCTGGAGTATTGGGGGGCGGGCTAATGAAAAACTGTTTTTT. Based on the CDR3 plus reference TRBV30 and TRBJ1-4, the full variable domain is SQTIHQWPATLVQPVGSPLSLECTVEGTSNPNLYWYRQAAGRGLQLLFYSVGIGQISSEVPQNLSASRPQDRQFILSSKKLLLSDSGFYLCAWSIGGRANEKLFFGSGTQLSVL.

CDR3 in DNA: TGTGCCATCAGGAGGGGGGTGGACACTGAAGCTTTCTTT. Its translation: CAIRRGVDTEAFF. The rearrangement links TRBV10-3 to TRBJ1-1; tentative D call: TRBD1 (6 bases). V shed 6 bases and J shed 3 bases, with 11 bases lying between them. CDR1 is ENHRY, CDR2 SYGVKD, per germline. CDR3 length: 13 amino acids.

V gene TRBV6-1 combines with J gene TRBJ1-2, with D maybe TRBD1 (6 bases). The CDR3 contains 15 residues. The germline V and J ends were trimmed by 3 bases and 5 bases, with 16 bases remaining between them. Germline CDR1 MNHNS, CDR2 SASEGT. The CDR3 DNA reads as TGTGCCAGCAGTGAGTGGGACAACCCACTGTATGGCTACACCTTC. It specifies CASSEWDNPLYGYTF.

V gene TRBV13 combines with J gene TRBJ2-7; no clear D. The germline V gene encodes CDR1 PRHDT and CDR2 FYEKMQ (reference sequence). V lost 3 bases and J lost 4, with 7 bases in between. The CDR3 has 12 amino acids. The CDR3 region has the DNA TGTGCCAGCAGCTTGGACGGATACGAGCAGTACTTC. Protein sequence: CASSLDGYEQYF.

The V call is TRBV29-1, the J call TRBJ2-1; TRBD1 matches at 11 bases. Germline assignment: CDR1 SQVTM and CDR2 ANQGSEA. The CDR3 has 12 residues. Germline trimming cut 4 bases from V and 9 bases from J; bases unmatched to any gene: 2. CDR3 DNA sequence: TGCAGCGTTGTAGGGACAGGGGGTGAGCAGTTCTTC. Translating gives CSVVGTGGEQFF.

The chain uses TRBV6-5 and TRBJ1-2, with D unclear. The germline V gene has CDR1 MNHEY and CDR2 SVGAGI. Trimming took off 2 bases at V and 3 bases at J, with 13 bases between the two ends. This CDR3 comprises 15 residues. CDR3 sequence: CASSYHPNGDYGYTF. DNA for the CDR3: TGTGCCAGCAGTTACCACCCGAACGGGGACTATGGCTACACCTTC.

This clone was recorded a few times. The J gene is TRBJ2-7, the V gene TRBV4-1; weak D call: TRBD2 (6 bases). Trimming cost V 1 base and J 2 bases, with 12 bases left between them. Germline lookup yields CDR1 MGHRA and CDR2 YSYEKL. The CDR3 totals 15 residues. This CDR3 is CASSQVVGGAYEQYF. CDR3 nucleotide sequence: TGCGCCAGCAGCCAAGTCGTCGGAGGGGCCTACGAGCAGTACTTC.

This clone was seen a few times. The chain carries TRBV27 and TRBJ1-5, with D hard to call. V lost 5 bases and J 7 bases, leaving 21 bases between the germline ends. CDR1 and CDR2 from the germline V gene are MNHEY and SMNVEV (reference sequence). The CDR3 length is 16 residues. The CDR3 sequence is CASSPSSANLGQPQHF. The CDR3 DNA follows: TGTGCCAGCAGTCCCTCCTCGGCCAATTTAGGGCAGCCCCAGCATTTT.